The clone carrying this T cell receptor beta chain showed up just once. V lost 3 bases, J lost 2 bases, and 7 bases stayed unmatched. Per the germline V gene, CDR1 is KGHSH and CDR2 is LQKENI. The CDR3 consists of 16 residues. This sample is part of a study of cytomegalovirus exposure and HLA in healthy donors. 60 Vbeta and 13 Jbeta primers were used in PCR. The assay was immunoSEQ multiplex PCR, and TCRdb's table has in-frame clones only and misses some. This table has 150,000 or so clones, approximately 71% appearing once. Sequenced material: PBMCs. The genes are TRBV18 and TRBJ2-4, with 7 bases fitting TRBD1. The receptor's source is a girl aged 10 to 17 in good health and CMV-seronegative. CDR3 in amino acids: CASSPGTDDSKNIQYF. Written as DNA, the CDR3 is TGTGCCAGCTCACCTGGGACAGATGATTCCAAAAACATTCAGTACTTC.